These 22 T cell receptor beta chains were all obtained from the same sample, sequenced in a study of blood T cells in healthy people across ages. With a J-beta primer mix and a sample-barcoded 5' primer, a second PCR ran roughly 7 to 11 cycles. TCRdb ran MiXCR on the 5' RACE reads and lists one entry per CDR3 protein. The profile shows 920,000 or so distinct CDR3 sequences, 40% to 50% of them singletons. The source material was blood. These receptors all come from a woman aged 55-69 years in good health.

This clonotype was seen only once. This CDR3 is CASSTVEFRRNTGELFF. The CDR3, as DNA: TGTGCCAGTAGCACAGTGGAGTTTAGGAGGAACACCGGGGAGCTGTTTTTT. This chain uses TRBV19 with TRBJ2-2; D call uncertain. Germline V gene data show CDR1 as LNHDA and CDR2 as SQIVND (reference sequence). V was clipped by 6 bases and J by 1 base, with 18 bases between them. The CDR3 runs to 17 residues.

The V call is TRBV20-1, the J call TRBJ2-4; D might be TRBD2 (6 bases). Germline loops: CDR1 DFQATT, CDR2 SNEGSKA (reference sequence). Trimming removed 5 bases from V and 7 bases from J, with 18 bases in between. This CDR3 contains 14 residues. CDR3 region: CSAARWGEVNIQYF. DNA of the CDR3: TGCAGTGCTGCCAGGTGGGGGGAAGTGAACATTCAGTACTTC.

The chain combines TRBV5-1 with TRBJ2-3; D possibly corresponds to TRBD1 (6 bases). The CDR3 runs to 15 residues. V was shortened by 6 bases and J by 1 base, with 15 bases between the two germline ends. Germline CDR1 SGHRS, CDR2 YFSETQ. For the CDR3, the DNA is TGCGCCAGCAACAGAGATGGGGGCCGCACAGATACGCAGTATTTT. Residues: CASNRDGGRTDTQYF.

This chain connects TRBV5-1 to TRBJ2-5; TRBD1 aligns across 11 bases. The CDR3 spans 15 residues. Germline CDR1 and CDR2: SGHRS and YFSETQ. V shed 3 bases, J shed 4 bases, and the junction held 5 bases outside the gene matches. The DNA of the CDR3 is TGCGCCAGCAGCTGCGGACAGGGGGCGGCAGAGACCCAGTACTTC. It codes for CASSCGQGAAETQYF.

The J gene is TRBJ1-2, the V gene TRBV7-9; D uncertain. There are 14 residues in the CDR3. Germline V lookup: CDR1 SEHNR, CDR2 FQNEAQ (reference sequence). The ends were cut back, 1 base at V and 7 bases at J, with 13 bases in the middle. CDR3 amino acids: CASSLDMRSTGYTF. The CDR3 DNA is TGTGCCAGCAGCTTAGACATGAGGTCCACTGGCTACACCTTC.

Concerning this clonotype itself: A single base separates this from a much larger clone, so it may be a read error. The V and J genes are TRBV28 and TRBJ2-4; 11 bases agree with TRBD2. The DNA end is a closer match to TRBJ2-7, so the J assignment may be wrong. Germline lookup yields CDR1 MDHEN and CDR2 SYDVKM. The CDR3 loop spans 15 amino acids. The CDR3 nucleotides read TGTGCCAGCAGTTCCGTAGCGGGAGGGCCCCACGAGCAGTACTTC. Its protein is CASSSVAGGPHEQYF.

This chain joins TRBV6-2 or TRBV6-3 and TRBJ2-1, with TRBD2 matching over 7 bases. Germline V lookup: CDR1 MNHEY, CDR2 SVGEGT. V shed 6 bases and J 11 bases; nucleotides not matched to a gene: 4. The CDR3 is 11 amino acids. CDR3 residues: CASRERGKQFF. The CDR3 nucleotides read TGTGCCAGCAGAGAGCGGGGAAAGCAGTTCTTC.

This clonotype has ten or more counts. This chain joins TRBV7-9 and TRBJ2-7; TRBD1 matches 7 bases. The CDR3 loop spans 15 amino acids. V shed 1 base and J 3 bases; nucleotides not matched to a gene: 6. Per germline, CDR1 SEHNR and CDR2 FQNEAQ (reference sequence). In nucleotides, the CDR3 is TGTGCCAGCAGCTTAGATACAGGGGCCTACTACGAGCAGTACTTC. This codes for CASSLDTGAYYEQYF. Full variable domain (remainder filled in from reference TRBV7-9 and TRBJ2-7): DTGVSQNPRHKITKRGQNVTFRCDPISEHNRLYWYRQTLGQGPEFLTYFQNEAQLEKSRLLSDRFSAERPKGSFSTLEIQRTEQGDSAMYLCASSLDTGAYYEQYFGPGTRLTVT.

V and J are TRBV5-1 and TRBJ2-5, with a tentative D call TRBD2 (5 bases). Trimming stripped 7 bases from V and 3 bases from J, with 13 bases between. The V gene's germline CDR1 is SGHRS and CDR2 YFSETQ. This CDR3 has 13 residues. This CDR3 is CASGWSAEETQYF. CDR3 DNA: TGCGCCAGCGGGTGGTCAGCGGAAGAGACCCAGTACTTC. Drawing the rest from reference TRBV5-1 and TRBJ2-5, the complete variable domain is KAGVTQTPRYLIKTRGQQVTLSCSPISGHRSVSWYQQTPGQGLQFLFEYFSETQRNKGNFPGRFSGRQFSNSRSEMNVSTLELGDSALYLCASGWSAEETQYFGPGTRLLVL.

This chain joins TRBV13 and TRBJ2-1, with D perhaps being TRBD1 or TRBD2 (5 bases each). CDR3 length: 15 amino acids. Trimming cost V 5 bases and J 1 base, with 12 bases left between them. Germline values: CDR1 PRHDT, CDR2 FYEKMQ (reference sequence). The CDR3 DNA follows: TGTGCCAGCAGCCATAGGGGACGTTCCTACAATGAGCAGTTCTTC. It encodes CASSHRGRSYNEQFF.

This CDR3 reads CASSLERFLDTQYF. Written as DNA, the CDR3 is TGTGCCAGCAGCTTAGAGCGCTTCTTAGATACGCAGTATTTT. The chain couples TRBV7-8 to TRBJ2-3; D not certain. V was pared by 1 base and J by 5 bases, with 10 bases between. Germline V gene sequence: CDR1 SGHVS, CDR2 FQNEAQ. CDR3 length equals 14 residues. Full variable domain (outside the CDR3, taken from reference TRBV7-8 and TRBJ2-3): GAGVSQSPRYKVAKRGQDVALRCDPISGHVSLFWYQQALGQGPEFLTYFQNEAQLDKSGLPSDRFFAERPEGSVSTLKIQRTQQEDSAVYLCASSLERFLDTQYFGPGTRLTVL.

V and J are TRBV29-1 and TRBJ2-1; possible D gene TRBD2, 5 bases. Trimming took off 4 bases at V and 9 bases at J, with 19 bases between the two ends. The germline gives CDR1 SQVTM, CDR2 ANQGSEA. The CDR3 is 14 amino acids. CDR3 DNA: TGCAGCGTTGTAACAAAGGGAGTTGGCGGTGAGCAGTTCTTC. Amino acids: CSVVTKGVGGEQFF.

The rearrangement links TRBV20-1 to TRBJ2-3; unclear D gene. This CDR3 contains 12 residues. V was clipped by 0 bases and J by 8 bases, with 9 bases between them. In germline, CDR1 is DFQATT, CDR2 SNEGSKA (reference sequence). CDR3 sequence (DNA): TGCAGTGCTAGAGATAACGCGGTTACGCAGTATTTT. Protein sequence: CSARDNAVTQYF.

This clonotype was detected a few times. The rearrangement joins TRBV27 to TRBJ2-3; D may match TRBD1 or TRBD2 (5 bases each). The CDR3 totals 11 residues. Trimming stripped 8 bases from V and 8 bases from J, with 11 bases between. Per the germline V gene, CDR1 is MNHEY and CDR2 is SMNVEV (reference sequence). In DNA form, the CDR3 reads TGTGCCAGCCGGGACCAGCGTACGCAGTATTTT. Its protein product is CASRDQRTQYF.

This clonotype was seen a handful of times. The chain employs TRBV6-5 and TRBJ2-1; TRBD2 agrees at 12 bases. In germline, CDR1 is MNHEY, CDR2 SVGAGI. CDR3 length: 13 amino acids. Losses at the gene ends were 6 bases for V and 6 bases for J; bases not matched to a gene: 0. The CDR3 DNA follows: TGTGCCAGCAGGACTAGCGGGAGCAATGAGCAGTTCTTC. It specifies CASRTSGSNEQFF.

The chain links TRBV29-1 to TRBJ2-5; weak D call: TRBD2 (5 bases). Looked up from germline, CDR1 is SQVTM and CDR2 is ANQGSEA. The ends were cut back, 4 bases at V and 0 bases at J, with 9 bases in the middle. The CDR3 sequence is 13 residues long. In nucleotides, the CDR3 is TGCAGCGTTGGCCGGGGAAACCAAGAGACCCAGTACTTC. Protein sequence: CSVGRGNQETQYF. The entire variable domain, with the rest obtained from reference TRBV29-1 and TRBJ2-5, is as follows: SAVISQKPSRDICQRGTSLTIQCQVDSQVTMMFWYRQQPGQSLTLIATANQGSEATYESGFVIDKFPISRPNLTFSTLTVSNMSPEDSSIYLCSVGRGNQETQYFGPGTRLLVL.

This clonotype was recorded a few times. This rearrangement joins TRBV7-8 to TRBJ2-3; the D is unclear. Germline CDR1 and CDR2: SGHVS and FQNEAQ. This CDR3 is 12 amino acids long. Trimming took off 7 bases at V and 6 bases at J, with 11 bases between the two ends. CDR3 DNA sequence: TGTGCCAGCACCCTCTTGGGTGATACGCAGTATTTT. This codes for CASTLLGDTQYF.

This clonotype was found a few times. The chain has TRBV9 and TRBJ2-3; no definite D call. The CDR3 has 14 amino acids. The germline V gene has CDR1 SGDLS and CDR2 YYNGEE. V lost 0 bases and J lost 6, with 11 bases in between. The CDR3 DNA follows: TGTGCCAGCAGCGTAGGATTAGGATTGGATACGCAGTATTTT. The encoded protein is CASSVGLGLDTQYF.

This chain uses TRBV3-1 with TRBJ2-1; TRBD1 matches at 9 bases. V was pared by 4 bases and J by 3 bases, with 7 bases of the junction left unmatched. The germline CDR1 and CDR2 sequences are LGHDT and YNNKEL (reference sequence). The CDR3 length is 16 residues. CDR3 protein: CASSPSGTGNYNEQFF. CDR3 nucleotides: TGTGCCAGCAGCCCTTCTGGGACAGGGAACTACAATGAGCAGTTCTTC.

The rearrangement links TRBV6-5 to TRBJ2-7; weak D call: TRBD2 (7 bases). The DNA end is a closer match to TRBJ2-5, so the J assignment may be wrong. The CDR3 loop spans 15 amino acids. Germline lookup yields CDR1 MNHEY and CDR2 SVGAGI. The CDR3, as DNA: TGTGCCAGCAGTTACTCAGGGGGGGAGAGAGAGACCCAGTACTTC. Amino acids: CASSYSGGERETQYF.

The chain combines TRBV25-1 with TRBJ2-7; 8 bases align to TRBD1. The V and J ends lost 4 bases and 7 bases, in that order; junction bases with no gene match: 9. Germline CDR1 and CDR2: MGHDK and SYGVNS. The CDR3 totals 14 residues. The CDR3, as DNA: TGTGCCAGCAGTGGAAGGGACAGGAACAATGAGCAGTACTTC. Its translation: CASSGRDRNNEQYF.

This clonotype was recorded a few times. The rearrangement links TRBV12-3 or TRBV12-4 to TRBJ2-5, with 7 bases lining up with TRBD2. V was pared by 0 bases and J by 3 bases, with 4 bases of the junction left unmatched. The CDR3 has 15 amino acids. The DNA of the CDR3 is TGTGCCAGCAGTTTAGCGGGAGGGTCAGAAGAGACCCAGTACTTC. The encoded protein is CASSLAGGSEETQYF.